The present TCR beta chain was sequenced within a study of cytomegalovirus exposure and HLA in healthy donors. Study-wide background: Genotyping showed 81% of almost 400 donors falling in the Caucasian-associated ancestry cluster.

General study points: V- and J-gene trimming of TCR beta was linked (in a later analysis) to a missense DCLRE1C variant. A prior analysis recorded that most TCR beta V segments were productive about 87% or about 30% of the time.

This CDR3 has 14 amino acids. Germline V gives CDR1 SGHAT, CDR2 FQNNGV. V lost 5 bases and J lost 5, with 15 bases in between. The PCR made use of 60 Vbeta and 13 Jbeta primers. In the authors' methods: Approximately 83 million unique TCR beta chains, roughly 12 million shared, were counted in a later analysis. Some clones are missing from TCRdb's copy, which holds only in-frame ones; the method was immunoSEQ multiplex PCR. The DNA was the basis for D and trimming; V, J and clone size are from that table. The sample includes a few hundred thousand clones, 70% to 85% of them seen just once. On this clone itself: The target antigen is unknown.

The rearrangement links TRBV11-2 to TRBJ2-5, with a possible D match to TRBD1 (5 bases). The clonotype originates from a woman aged 40 to 55 in good health and CMV-seronegative. Sequencing input: PBMCs. The CDR3 protein is CASSPLKDTETQYF. In nucleotides, the CDR3 is TGTGCCAGCAGCCCTTTAAAGGACACGGAGACCCAGTACTTC.